The 9 T cell receptor beta chains reported below all come from one sample, sequenced in a study of T cell changes during pregnancy in multiple sclerosis. The repertoire was sequenced with immunoSEQ multiplex PCR; TCRdb's copy has only in-frame clones and lacks some. The sample shows about 40,000 clones, about 92% of them seen only once. The sample consisted of CD8+ T cells from peripheral blood mononuclear cells, taken in the first trimester of pregnancy. The origin of the receptors is a female donor with multiple sclerosis, enrolled in a pregnancy study.

This chain links TRBV7-3 with TRBJ2-1; TRBD2 matches at 9 bases. The CDR3 is 16 amino acids. CDR1 SGHTA and CDR2 FQGTGA come from the germline V gene. The V gene end was trimmed by 5 bases and the J gene end by 6 bases; junction bases not matched to a gene: 11. CDR3 nucleotide sequence: TGTGCCAGCAGCGTCTTGACTAGCGGCGCACGCAATGAGCAGTTCTTC. Amino acids: CASSVLTSGARNEQFF.

By sample share, this clone is medium-sized (0.01 to 0.1%). This CDR3 is CASSLEAGGPYNEQFF. CDR3 DNA: TGCGCCAGCAGCTTGGAGGCGGGGGGGCCCTACAATGAGCAGTTCTTC. The chain recombines TRBV5-1 with TRBJ2-1; 9 positions agree with TRBD2. Per germline, CDR1 SGHRS and CDR2 YFSETQ. The length of the CDR3 is 16 residues. V gave up 0 bases and J gave up 2 bases; unmatched junction bases: 3.

The gene calls are TRBV15 and TRBJ2-3; TRBD2 is a possible D gene (5 bases). Germline CDR1 reads LNHNV; CDR2 reads YYDKDF (reference sequence). V was cut by 0 bases and J by 0 bases, with 13 bases left in between. This CDR3 region has 17 residues. CDR3 amino acids: CATSRDRLRASTDTQYF. In DNA form, the CDR3 reads TGTGCCACCAGCAGAGATCGGCTGCGGGCTAGCACAGATACGCAGTATTTT.

Concerning this clone itself: A read error may produce the germline difference seen at one junction end. The chain carries TRBV9 and TRBJ2-1; 8 bases agree with TRBD2. CDR3 length equals 17 residues. Per germline, CDR1 SGDLS and CDR2 YYNGEE. In DNA, the CDR3 is TGTGCCAGCAGCGTAGAAGCGGGGGTCTTCTCCAACAATGAGCAGTTCTTC. Translating gives CASSVEAGVFSNNEQFF.

This chain links TRBV13 with TRBJ2-7; D is possibly TRBD1 (6 bases). Germline V gene sequence: CDR1 PRHDT, CDR2 FYEKMQ (reference sequence). V lost 4 bases to trimming and J lost 2 bases, with 12 bases between them. CDR3 size: 14 residues. The CDR3 DNA sequence: TGTGCCAGCAGCTCACGGACAGTAGCCTACGAGCAGTACTTC. This gives the protein CASSSRTVAYEQYF.

The chain joins TRBV29-1 to TRBJ1-2; D perhaps matches TRBD1 (5 bases). Between the trimmed V and J ends, which lost 4 bases and 5 bases, there was a span of 17 bases. CDR3 length: 14 residues. Germline V gene sequence: CDR1 SQVTM, CDR2 ANQGSEA. CDR3 loop: CSVGGEDEEYGYTF. For the CDR3, the DNA is TGCAGCGTTGGGGGGGAGGATGAGGAGTATGGCTACACCTTC.

The chain is built from TRBV6-1 and TRBJ2-1; TRBD1 aligns across 7 bases. V was pared by 6 bases and J by 4 bases, with 6 bases of the junction left unmatched. This CDR3 is 14 amino acids long. Germline CDR1 reads MNHNS; CDR2 reads SASEGT. CDR3 in DNA: TGTGCCAGCAGCCTCCCGGGACAGTACAATGAGCAGTTCTTC. This gives the protein CASSLPGQYNEQFF.

The CDR3 coding sequence is TGTGCCATCAGTGGGGGGATACAGGGGGCAACTGAAGCTTTCTTT. This sequence encodes CAISGGIQGATEAFF. The gene calls are TRBV10-3 and TRBJ1-1; TRBD1 matches 9 bases. CDR3 length equals 15 residues. Per germline, CDR1 ENHRY and CDR2 SYGVKD. The V segment lost 4 bases and the J segment 5 bases; nucleotides outside the gene matches: 8.

V is TRBV4-2 and J is TRBJ2-3; TRBD2 matches at 7 bases. The J segment lost 2 bases and the V segment lost 3 bases, leaving 11 bases of the junction unmatched. The CDR3 runs 17 residues. The germline V gene has CDR1 LGHNA and CDR2 YNFKEQ. The CDR3 protein is CASSQTSQRESTDTQYF. Written as DNA, the CDR3 is TGTGCCAGCAGCCAGACCTCCCAGCGGGAATCCACAGATACGCAGTATTTT.